This passage covers 5 T cell receptor beta chains from one sample sequenced in a study of CD8 T cells in Susac syndrome. The authors reverse transcribed 0.5 to 1 ug RNA with random hexamers. One entry per CDR3 protein, called by TCRdb with MiXCR from the immunoSEQ multiplex PCR reads. Here the sample spans under 200,000 distinct CDR3 sequences, 90% to 95% being singletons. The sequenced sample was CD4+ T cells from PBMCs. Receptors were obtained from a human donor in good health.

CDR3 DNA: TGCGCCAGCAGCCGGAACCGGGACAATGAAGCTTTCTTT. Its translation is CASSRNRDNEAFF. The V gene is TRBV4-1, the J gene TRBJ1-1, with D maybe TRBD1 (6 bases). The CDR3 has 13 amino acids. Germline V gene sequence: CDR1 MGHRA, CDR2 YSYEKL. V was pared by 4 bases and J by 7 bases, with 13 bases between.

The chain carries TRBV29-1 and TRBJ2-7; D uncertain. V was clipped by 7 bases and J by 4 bases, with 11 bases between them. CDR1 SQVTM and CDR2 ANQGSEA come from the germline V gene. The CDR3 runs to 11 residues. CDR3 region: CSAKAAYEQYF. The CDR3 nucleotides are TGCAGCGCTAAGGCTGCATACGAGCAGTACTTC.

The chain joins TRBV20-1 to TRBJ2-6; tentatively, D is TRBD1 (6 bases). Per the germline V gene, CDR1 is DFQATT and CDR2 is SNEGSKA (reference sequence). The CDR3 consists of 14 residues. Trimming pared 6 bases from V and 0 bases from J, leaving 9 bases between. In nucleotides, the CDR3 is TGCAGTGCCGCAGGGGCCTCTGGGGCCAACGTCCTGACTTTC. Residues: CSAAGASGANVLTF.

The rearrangement links TRBV12-3 or TRBV12-4 to TRBJ1-1; D is ambiguous. Trimming stripped 7 bases from V and 3 bases from J, with 9 bases between. The CDR3 is 12 residues long. This CDR3 is CASNEGYTEAFF. As DNA, the CDR3 is TGTGCCAGCAACGAAGGATACACTGAAGCTTTCTTT.

The V call is TRBV28, the J call TRBJ2-7; TRBD1 aligns across 11 bases. V gave up 6 bases and J gave up 6 bases; unmatched junction bases: 10. There are 15 residues in the CDR3. Germline V gene sequence: CDR1 MDHEN, CDR2 SYDVKM. CDR3 sequence reads: CASSHPGQGGIEQYF. The CDR3 nucleotides are TGTGCCAGCAGCCATCCGGGACAGGGGGGCATCGAGCAGTACTTC.